This is a list of T cell receptor beta chains from one sample in a study of cytomegalovirus exposure and HLA in healthy donors. Assay used: immunoSEQ multiplex PCR; TCRdb lists only in-frame clones, some missing. Of under 85,000 clones in the sample, roughly 74% were seen once. The sequenced sample consisted of PBMCs. These receptors originate from a woman between 25 and 40 years old in good health and CMV-seropositive. Each CDR3 is given with its conserved first and last residue. Each record gives: CDR3 protein, CDR3 DNA, D gene, clone size, J gene, V gene. The D gene is left open where the match is weak. Part of the rows lack a size; the others show once, few, many or a class for expanded clones.

CDR3 protein: CASSYSGGIIYEQYF
CDR3 DNA: TGTGCCAGCAGTTACTCGGGGGGGATCATCTACGAGCAGTACTTC
D gene: TRBD2
clone size: .
J gene: TRBJ2-7
V gene: TRBV6-5

CDR3 protein: CASSSTTGVPYF
CDR3 DNA: TGTGCCAGCAGTTCTACGACAGGGGTTCCCTACTTC
D gene: TRBD1
clone size: .
J gene: TRBJ2-7
V gene: TRBV6-5

CDR3 protein: CASSFAGNQPQHF
CDR3 DNA: TGTGCCAGCAGCTTTGCGGGCAATCAGCCCCAGCATTTT
D gene: .
clone size: .
J gene: TRBJ1-5
V gene: TRBV7-9

CDR3 protein: CASSGRVGTEAFF
CDR3 DNA: TGTGCCAGCAGTGGCAGGGTCGGGACTGAAGCTTTCTTT
D gene: .
clone size: .
J gene: TRBJ1-1
V gene: TRBV6-6

CDR3 protein: CASTPPGQGNSGNTIYF
CDR3 DNA: TGTGCCAGCACGCCACCGGGACAGGGAAACTCTGGAAACACCATATATTTT
D gene: TRBD1
clone size: few
J gene: TRBJ1-3
V gene: TRBV28

CDR3 protein: CASRTGILEGYTF
CDR3 DNA: TGTGCCAGTCGAACCGGGATCTTAGAAGGCTACACCTTC
D gene: .
clone size: .
J gene: TRBJ1-2
V gene: TRBV19

CDR3 protein: CTSSLAAWGVTGEQYF
CDR3 DNA: TGCACCAGCAGCTTAGCGGCTTGGGGAGTCACCGGCGAGCAGTACTTC
D gene: .
clone size: .
J gene: TRBJ2-7
V gene: TRBV1

CDR3 protein: CASSLGLAGQETQYF
CDR3 DNA: TGTGCCAGCAGCTTGGGGCTAGCGGGCCAAGAGACCCAGTACTTC
D gene: TRBD2
clone size: .
J gene: TRBJ2-5
V gene: TRBV5-6

CDR3 protein: CASSLPGNTEAFF
CDR3 DNA: TGTGCCAGCAGTTTACCAGGGAACACTGAAGCTTTCTTT
D gene: .
clone size: .
J gene: TRBJ1-1
V gene: TRBV28

CDR3 protein: CASSRSSEAGELFF
CDR3 DNA: TGCGCCAGCAGCCGGTCCAGCGAAGCCGGGGAGCTGTTTTTT
D gene: .
clone size: once
J gene: TRBJ2-2
V gene: TRBV5-1

CDR3 protein: CASSLGEPYEQYF
CDR3 DNA: TGCGCCAGCAGCTTGGGAGAACCCTACGAGCAGTACTTC
D gene: .
clone size: .
J gene: TRBJ2-7
V gene: TRBV5-1

CDR3 protein: CASSYGGVNTEAFF
CDR3 DNA: TGTGCCAGCAGCTACGGGGGAGTTAACACTGAAGCTTTCTTT
D gene: .
clone size: .
J gene: TRBJ1-1
V gene: TRBV7-3

CDR3 protein: CASSEPGRGTQYF
CDR3 DNA: TGTGCCAGCAGTGAACCGGGCCGGGGGACCCAGTACTTC
D gene: .
clone size: .
J gene: TRBJ2-5
V gene: TRBV25-1

CDR3 protein: CASSLGEGGVIWETQYF
CDR3 DNA: TGTGCCAGCAGCTTAGGGGAGGGGGGTGTCATCTGGGAGACCCAGTACTTC
D gene: .
clone size: .
J gene: TRBJ2-5
V gene: TRBV7-9

CDR3 protein: CASSGVRDMNTEAFF
CDR3 DNA: TGTGCCAGCTCAGGGGTTCGGGACATGAACACTGAAGCTTTCTTT
D gene: .
clone size: .
J gene: TRBJ1-1
V gene: TRBV18

CDR3 protein: CASKFGYEQFF
CDR3 DNA: TGTGCCAGTAAATTCGGTTATGAGCAGTTCTTC
D gene: .
clone size: many
J gene: TRBJ2-1
V gene: TRBV19

CDR3 protein: CASSRQPSSYNEQFF
CDR3 DNA: TGTGCCAGCAGCCGACAACCGAGCTCCTACAATGAGCAGTTCTTC
D gene: .
clone size: .
J gene: TRBJ2-1
V gene: TRBV7-9

CDR3 protein: CASSQGLAGGPWGDTQYF
CDR3 DNA: TGCGCCAGCAGCCAGGGACTAGCGGGAGGGCCGTGGGGAGATACGCAGTATTTT
D gene: TRBD2
clone size: .
J gene: TRBJ2-3
V gene: TRBV4-1

CDR3 protein: CASSRRGFDYGYTF
CDR3 DNA: TGTGCCAGCAGTCGAAGGGGATTTGACTATGGCTACACCTTC
D gene: .
clone size: .
J gene: TRBJ1-2
V gene: TRBV14

CDR3 protein: CASSSDRGAIYEQYF
CDR3 DNA: TGTGCCAGCAGCTCTGACAGGGGAGCCATTTACGAGCAGTACTTC
D gene: TRBD1
clone size: .
J gene: TRBJ2-7
V gene: TRBV5-4

CDR3 protein: CASYRGTTEAFF
CDR3 DNA: TGTGCCAGCTACAGGGGGACCACTGAAGCTTTCTTT
D gene: TRBD1
clone size: .
J gene: TRBJ1-1
V gene: TRBV19

CDR3 protein: CASSLSRDRGTQYF
CDR3 DNA: TGTGCCAGCAGTTTATCGAGAGACAGGGGGACCCAGTACTTC
D gene: TRBD1
clone size: .
J gene: TRBJ2-5
V gene: TRBV27

CDR3 protein: CASGRHRGQQFF
CDR3 DNA: TGTGCCAGCGGGCGTCACAGGGGCCAGCAGTTCTTC
D gene: .
clone size: .
J gene: TRBJ2-1
V gene: TRBV21-1

CDR3 protein: CAWSNREQPQHF
CDR3 DNA: TGTGCCTGGAGTAACAGGGAGCAGCCCCAGCATTTT
D gene: .
clone size: .
J gene: TRBJ1-5
V gene: TRBV30

CDR3 protein: CASSPGWTDEQYF
CDR3 DNA: TGTGCCAGCAGCCCTGGATGGACAGACGAGCAGTACTTC
D gene: .
clone size: .
J gene: TRBJ2-7
V gene: TRBV27

CDR3 protein: CASSEGSAGANVLTF
CDR3 DNA: TGCGCCAGCAGTGAGGGTAGCGCTGGGGCCAACGTCCTGACTTTC
D gene: .
clone size: .
J gene: TRBJ2-6
V gene: TRBV10-1

CDR3 protein: CASSGGDNEQFF
CDR3 DNA: TGTGCCAGCAGTGGCGGGGACAATGAGCAGTTCTTC
D gene: .
clone size: .
J gene: TRBJ2-1
V gene: TRBV25-1

CDR3 protein: CASSLADGRGNYGYTF
CDR3 DNA: TGTGCCAGCAGCTTGGCCGACGGCAGGGGGAACTATGGCTACACCTTC
D gene: TRBD1
clone size: .
J gene: TRBJ1-2
V gene: TRBV5-4

CDR3 protein: CSVGRGAGGYTF
CDR3 DNA: TGCAGCGTTGGCAGGGGGGCTGGCGGCTACACCTTC
D gene: TRBD1
clone size: few
J gene: TRBJ1-2
V gene: TRBV29-1

CDR3 protein: CASKGVDRGAYEQYF
CDR3 DNA: TGTGCCAGCAAAGGGGTGGACAGGGGGGCCTACGAGCAGTACTTC
D gene: TRBD1
clone size: .
J gene: TRBJ2-7
V gene: TRBV2

CDR3 protein: CASSYSGTPYEQYF
CDR3 DNA: TGTGCCAGCAGTTACTCCGGGACACCCTACGAGCAGTACTTC
D gene: .
clone size: many
J gene: TRBJ2-7
V gene: TRBV27

CDR3 protein: CASNLEADTGELFF
CDR3 DNA: TGTGCCAGCAACTTGGAGGCGGACACCGGGGAGCTGTTTTTT
D gene: .
clone size: .
J gene: TRBJ2-2
V gene: TRBV28

CDR3 protein: CASRTGGDTQYF
CDR3 DNA: TGTGCCAGCAGAACGGGAGGGGATACGCAGTATTTT
D gene: TRBD2
clone size: .
J gene: TRBJ2-3
V gene: TRBV2

CDR3 protein: CASRSADRYEQYF
CDR3 DNA: TGTGCCAGCAGGTCAGCGGACCGCTACGAGCAGTACTTC
D gene: .
clone size: .
J gene: TRBJ2-7
V gene: TRBV7-2

CDR3 protein: CASSWGLASTGELFF
CDR3 DNA: TGTGCCAGCAGCTGGGGACTAGCGAGCACCGGGGAGCTGTTTTTT
D gene: TRBD2
clone size: .
J gene: TRBJ2-2
V gene: TRBV5-4

CDR3 protein: CAWTPPGTGVEKLFF
CDR3 DNA: TGTGCCTGGACCCCCCCCGGGACAGGGGTTGAAAAACTGTTTTTT
D gene: TRBD1
clone size: once
J gene: TRBJ1-4
V gene: TRBV30

CDR3 protein: CATLGTNYGYTF
CDR3 DNA: TGTGCCACCCTCGGTACCAACTATGGCTACACCTTC
D gene: .
clone size: .
J gene: TRBJ1-2
V gene: TRBV6-6

CDR3 protein: CASSDFAGVRNEQFF
CDR3 DNA: TGTGCCAGCAGTGACTTTGCGGGAGTCAGAAATGAGCAGTTCTTC
D gene: TRBD2
clone size: .
J gene: TRBJ2-1
V gene: TRBV6-4

CDR3 protein: CASSDSLAGGLRFF
CDR3 DNA: TGTGCCAGCAGTGATTCACTAGCGGGAGGGTTGCGGTTCTTC
D gene: TRBD2
clone size: .
J gene: TRBJ2-1
V gene: TRBV6-1

CDR3 protein: CASSLQGNEETQYF
CDR3 DNA: TGTGCCAGCAGTCTACAGGGGAATGAAGAGACCCAGTACTTC
D gene: TRBD1
clone size: .
J gene: TRBJ2-5
V gene: TRBV28

CDR3 protein: CASSSRTGGGGYTF
CDR3 DNA: TGTGCCAGCAGTTCCCGGACAGGGGGAGGCGGCTACACCTTC
D gene: TRBD1
clone size: once
J gene: TRBJ1-2
V gene: TRBV27

CDR3 protein: CASSLPGSEQYF
CDR3 DNA: TGCGCCAGCAGCTTGCCAGGGTCCGAGCAGTACTTC
D gene: .
clone size: .
J gene: TRBJ2-7
V gene: TRBV5-1

CDR3 protein: CASSLVEGEVSGYTF
CDR3 DNA: TGTGCCAGCAGCTTGGTTGAGGGGGAAGTAAGTGGCTACACCTTC
D gene: .
clone size: few
J gene: TRBJ1-2
V gene: TRBV5-4

CDR3 protein: CASSLQGAKTEAFF
CDR3 DNA: TGCGCCAGCAGCTTACAGGGGGCAAAGACTGAAGCTTTCTTT
D gene: TRBD1
clone size: few
J gene: TRBJ1-1
V gene: TRBV5-1

CDR3 protein: CASSPYATGGGYGYTF
CDR3 DNA: TGTGCCAGCAGCCCGTACGCAACAGGGGGTGGGTATGGCTACACCTTC
D gene: TRBD1
clone size: .
J gene: TRBJ1-2
V gene: TRBV5-4

CDR3 protein: CASSGQTSGNFVEQFF
CDR3 DNA: TGTGCCAGCAGCGGACAGACTAGCGGGAACTTCGTTGAGCAGTTCTTC
D gene: TRBD2
clone size: .
J gene: TRBJ2-1
V gene: TRBV7-8

CDR3 protein: CASKQDTVTYEQYF
CDR3 DNA: TGTGCCAGCAAACAGGATACTGTAACCTACGAGCAGTACTTC
D gene: .
clone size: .
J gene: TRBJ2-7
V gene: TRBV6-1

CDR3 protein: CASSSGRGNEQFF
CDR3 DNA: TGTGCCAGCAGCAGCGGGAGAGGAAATGAGCAGTTCTTC
D gene: TRBD2
clone size: few
J gene: TRBJ2-1
V gene: TRBV13